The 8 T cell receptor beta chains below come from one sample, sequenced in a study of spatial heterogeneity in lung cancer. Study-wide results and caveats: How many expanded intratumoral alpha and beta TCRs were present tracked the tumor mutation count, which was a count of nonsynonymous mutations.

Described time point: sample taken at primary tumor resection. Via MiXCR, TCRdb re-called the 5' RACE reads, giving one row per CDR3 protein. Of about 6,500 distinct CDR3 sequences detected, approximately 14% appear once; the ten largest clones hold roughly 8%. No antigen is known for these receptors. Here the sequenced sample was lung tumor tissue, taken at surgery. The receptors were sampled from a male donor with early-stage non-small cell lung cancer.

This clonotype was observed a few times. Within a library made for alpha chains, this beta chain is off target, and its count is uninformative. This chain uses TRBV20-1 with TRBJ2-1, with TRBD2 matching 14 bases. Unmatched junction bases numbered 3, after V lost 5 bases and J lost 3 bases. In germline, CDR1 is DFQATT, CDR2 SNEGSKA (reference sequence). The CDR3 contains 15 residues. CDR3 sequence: CSAPGLAGDYNEQFF. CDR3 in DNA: TGCAGTGCTCCGGGACTAGCGGGAGACTACAATGAGCAGTTCTTC.

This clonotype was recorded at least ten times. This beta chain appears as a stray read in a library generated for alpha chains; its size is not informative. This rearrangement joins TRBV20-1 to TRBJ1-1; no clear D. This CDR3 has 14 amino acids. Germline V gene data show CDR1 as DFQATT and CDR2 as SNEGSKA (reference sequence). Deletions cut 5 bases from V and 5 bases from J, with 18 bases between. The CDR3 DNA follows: TGCAGTGCTCATGCGGTCCTACTGGGGACTGAAGCTTTCTTT. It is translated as CSAHAVLLGTEAFF.

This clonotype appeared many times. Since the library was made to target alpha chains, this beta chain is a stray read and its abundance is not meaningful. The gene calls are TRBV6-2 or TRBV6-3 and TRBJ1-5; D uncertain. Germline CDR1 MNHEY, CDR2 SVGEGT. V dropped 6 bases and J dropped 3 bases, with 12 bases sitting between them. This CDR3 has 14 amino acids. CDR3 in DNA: TGTGCCAGCAGGCCGGACCTAGCCAATCAGCCCCAGCATTTT. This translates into CASRPDLANQPQHF.

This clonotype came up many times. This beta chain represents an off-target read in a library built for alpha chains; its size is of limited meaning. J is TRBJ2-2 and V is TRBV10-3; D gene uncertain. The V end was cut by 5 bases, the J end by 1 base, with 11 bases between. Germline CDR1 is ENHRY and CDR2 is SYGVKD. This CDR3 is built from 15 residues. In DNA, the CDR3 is TGTGCCATCAGTCTAGGTGTAGGGAACACCGGGGAGCTGTTTTTT. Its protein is CAISLGVGNTGELFF.

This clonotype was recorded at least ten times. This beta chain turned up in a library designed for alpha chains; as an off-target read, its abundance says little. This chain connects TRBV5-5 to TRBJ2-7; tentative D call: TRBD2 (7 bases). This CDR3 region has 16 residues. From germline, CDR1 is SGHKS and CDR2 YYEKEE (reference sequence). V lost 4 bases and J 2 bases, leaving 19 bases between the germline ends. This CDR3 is CASSVRRGGITYEQYF. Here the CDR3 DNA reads TGTGCCAGCAGCGTCCGTAGGGGGGGTATAACCTACGAGCAGTACTTC. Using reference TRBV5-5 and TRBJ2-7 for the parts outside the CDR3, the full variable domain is DAGVTQSPTHLIKTRGQQVTLRCSPISGHKSVSWYQQVLGQGPQFIFQYYEKEERGRGNFPDRFSARQFPNYSSELNVNALLLGDSALYLCASSVRRGGITYEQYFGPGTRLTVT.

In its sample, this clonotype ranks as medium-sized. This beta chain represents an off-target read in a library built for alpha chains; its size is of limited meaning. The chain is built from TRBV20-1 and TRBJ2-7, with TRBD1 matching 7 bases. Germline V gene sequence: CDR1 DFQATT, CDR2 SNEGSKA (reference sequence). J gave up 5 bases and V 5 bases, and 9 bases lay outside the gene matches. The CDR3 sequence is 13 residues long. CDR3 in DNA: TGCAGTGCTGTCACAGGGGCCCCCCACGAGCAGTACGTC. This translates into CSAVTGAPHEQYV.

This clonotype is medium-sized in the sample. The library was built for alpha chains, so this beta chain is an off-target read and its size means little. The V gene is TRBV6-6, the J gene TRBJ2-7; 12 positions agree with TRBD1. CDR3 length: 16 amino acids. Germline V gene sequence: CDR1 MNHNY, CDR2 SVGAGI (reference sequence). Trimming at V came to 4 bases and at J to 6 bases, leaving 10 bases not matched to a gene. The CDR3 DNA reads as TGTGCCAGCAGTTCCGGGACAGGGGGCAGAAAGGGCGAGCAGTACGTC. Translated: CASSSGTGGRKGEQYV.

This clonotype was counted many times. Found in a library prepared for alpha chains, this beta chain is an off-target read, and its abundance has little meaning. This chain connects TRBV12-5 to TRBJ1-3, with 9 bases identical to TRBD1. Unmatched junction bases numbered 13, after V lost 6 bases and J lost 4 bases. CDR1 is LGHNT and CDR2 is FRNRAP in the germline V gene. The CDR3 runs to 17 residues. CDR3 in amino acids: CASGYDRGKEPGNTIYF. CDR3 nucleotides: TGTGCTAGTGGATATGACAGGGGGAAAGAGCCCGGAAACACCATATATTTT.